These 19 T cell receptor beta chains were sequenced from one sample in a study of cytomegalovirus exposure and HLA in healthy donors. Both 60 Vbeta primers and 13 Jbeta primers went into the PCR. The method was immunoSEQ multiplex PCR; TCRdb's version includes in-frame clones alone and lacks a portion of them. This repertoire shows some 74,000 clones, around 70% found once; its top ten account for 20% to 25%. Sequenced input: PBMCs. Receptors were obtained from a man between 35 and 55 years old in good health and CMV-seropositive.

The rearrangement joins TRBV2 to TRBJ1-4; the D gene is possibly TRBD1 (6 bases). The CDR3 spans 13 residues. The germline V and J ends were trimmed by 3 bases and 8 bases, with 10 bases remaining between them. In germline, CDR1 is SNHLY, CDR2 FYNNEI. DNA for the CDR3: TGTGCCAGCAGTGATTCAGGGGAAGAAAAACTGTTTTTT. It codes for CASSDSGEEKLFF.

The chain has TRBV2 and TRBJ2-2; the D gene is possibly TRBD1 (8 bases). Trimming pared 6 bases from V and 1 base from J, leaving 15 bases between. The germline V gene encodes CDR1 SNHLY and CDR2 FYNNEI. The CDR3 contains 16 residues. The CDR3 region is CASRGGTGQNTGELFF. The CDR3 nucleotides are TGTGCCAGCAGGGGAGGGACAGGACAGAACACCGGGGAGCTGTTTTTT.

The CDR3 sequence: CASSLERGAYNEQFF. For the CDR3, the DNA is TGTGCCAGCAGCTTAGAGCGGGGGGCTTACAATGAGCAGTTCTTC. The chain employs TRBV7-2 and TRBJ2-1; TRBD2 agrees at 9 bases. Trimming removed 1 base from V and 4 bases from J; junction bases left unmatched: 2. The CDR3 runs to 15 residues. Germline V CDR1 and CDR2: SGHTA, FQGNSA.

This chain's CDR3 is CASSGDRGEKLFF. CDR3 in DNA: TGTGCCAGCAGCGGGGACAGGGGTGAAAAACTGTTTTTT. The chain has TRBV7-8 and TRBJ1-4; 10 bases are a match to TRBD1. In germline, CDR1 is SGHVS, CDR2 FQNEAQ. Germline trimming cut 5 bases from V and 7 bases from J; bases unmatched to any gene: 1. CDR3 size: 13 residues.

The chain recombines TRBV14 with TRBJ2-3; D is possibly TRBD2 (7 bases). Germline CDR1 reads SGHDN; CDR2 reads FVKESK. The V and J ends lost 1 base and 6 bases respectively, with 20 bases between them. CDR3 size: 17 residues. The CDR3 region has the DNA TGTGCCAGCAGCCAAGCTATACGGGGGGCCGGCGGGGATACGCAGTATTTT. Its protein is CASSQAIRGAGGDTQYF. Combining the CDR3 with reference TRBV14 and TRBJ2-3 gives the whole variable domain EAGVTQFPSHSVIEKGQTVTLRCDPISGHDNLYWYRRVMGKEIKFLLHFVKESKQDESGMPNNRFLAERTGGTYSTLKVQPAELEDSGVYFCASSQAIRGAGGDTQYFGPGTRLTVL.

This rearrangement joins TRBV28 to TRBJ1-1, with 7 positions matching TRBD1. After removal of 2 bases from V and 0 bases from J, the junction contained 3 bases not matched to a gene. Germline V gene data show CDR1 as MDHEN and CDR2 as SYDVKM. The CDR3 loop spans 15 amino acids. The chain's CDR3 is CASSLAGQMNTEAFF. CDR3 in DNA: TGTGCCAGCAGTTTAGCGGGACAGATGAACACTGAAGCTTTCTTT.

The V and J genes are TRBV2 and TRBJ1-6; possibly TRBD1 for D (5 bases). This CDR3 has 14 residues. Trimming cost V 4 bases and J 8 bases, with 12 bases left between them. CDR1 is SNHLY and CDR2 is FYNNEI in the germline V gene. CDR3 region: CASSAQGRDSPLHF. The CDR3 nucleotides are TGTGCCAGCAGTGCCCAGGGTCGTGATTCACCCCTCCACTTT.

This clone is a singleton in its sample. J is TRBJ1-1 and V is TRBV7-2; 8 bases are a match to TRBD1. Per germline, CDR1 SGHTA and CDR2 FQGNSA. V lost 1 base and J lost 11; bases outside the gene matches: 3. This CDR3 spans 12 amino acids. CDR3 amino acids: CASSLVTGEAFF. The CDR3 coding sequence is TGTGCCAGCAGCTTAGTGACAGGGGAGGCTTTCTTT.

The chain links TRBV19 to TRBJ1-2, with TRBD1 as a possible D gene (5 bases). V lost 3 bases to trimming and J lost 1 base, with 9 bases between them. The CDR3 length is 14 residues. Germline V gene data show CDR1 as LNHDA and CDR2 as SQIVND (reference sequence). CDR3: CASSMWGINYGYTF. CDR3 DNA sequence: TGTGCCAGTAGTATGTGGGGCATTAACTATGGCTACACCTTC.

The chain has TRBV11-2 and TRBJ2-7; D gene unclear. The V end lost 4 bases, the J end lost 4 bases, and 5 bases lay between the germline ends. This CDR3 has 11 residues. Germline loops: CDR1 SGHAT, CDR2 FQNNGV. For the CDR3, the DNA is TGTGCCAGCAGCTCAGGTTACGAGCAGTACTTC. Encoded protein: CASSSGYEQYF.

J is TRBJ1-1 and V is TRBV15; no definite D call. V shed 1 base and J shed 3 bases, with 9 bases lying between them. Per germline, CDR1 LNHNV and CDR2 YYDKDF (reference sequence). The CDR3 has 14 amino acids. The DNA of the CDR3 is TGTGCCACCAGCAGAGTGCGTGGTGACACTGAAGCTTTCTTT. Protein sequence: CATSRVRGDTEAFF.

This clone was detected only a few times. The CDR3 is CASSSRLAGGPTDTQYF. Here the CDR3 DNA reads TGTGCCAGCAGCTCGAGACTAGCGGGGGGCCCCACAGATACGCAGTATTTT. This chain links TRBV7-3 with TRBJ2-3; 13 nucleotides match TRBD2. The CDR3 has 17 amino acids. The germline CDR1 and CDR2 sequences are SGHTA and FQGTGA. Trimming cost V 4 bases and J 2 bases; bases outside gene matches: 6.

This clone was seen more than once but under ten times. This chain connects TRBV5-1 to TRBJ1-1; 8 bases fit TRBD1. V trimming: 4 bases; J trimming: 1 base; junction bases outside the gene matches: 6. The CDR3 covers 15 residues. Per germline, CDR1 SGHRS and CDR2 YFSETQ. The CDR3 DNA is TGCGCCAGCAGCCACCAGACAGGGGAGAACACTGAAGCTTTCTTT. Its protein product is CASSHQTGENTEAFF.

This chain uses TRBV5-1 with TRBJ2-3; D is ambiguous. This CDR3 has 14 amino acids. Germline loops: CDR1 SGHRS, CDR2 YFSETQ. The V end was cut by 3 bases, the J end by 4 bases, with 12 bases between. The CDR3 sequence: CASSSTPAADTQYF. CDR3 DNA sequence: TGCGCCAGCAGCTCTACCCCTGCGGCAGATACGCAGTATTTT.

The chain employs TRBV30 and TRBJ2-7, with D perhaps TRBD1 (5 bases). The CDR3 has 12 amino acids. Germline V CDR1 and CDR2: GTSNPN, SVGIG (reference sequence). The DNA of the CDR3 is TGTGCTTTGACAGTGAGCTCCTACGAGCAGTACTTC. Translation: CALTVSSYEQYF.

This chain links TRBV2 with TRBJ2-3; D may be TRBD1 (6 bases). V lost 5 bases, J lost 5 bases, and 14 bases lay in between. Germline V gives CDR1 SNHLY, CDR2 FYNNEI. CDR3 size: 14 residues. CDR3 region: CASSYRVKGDTQYF. CDR3 DNA: TGTGCCAGCAGTTACAGGGTAAAGGGAGATACGCAGTATTTT.

The chain links TRBV25-1 to TRBJ2-1; 10 bases line up with TRBD1. The junction had 6 bases not matched to a gene; V was cut back by 4 bases and J by 6 bases. CDR3 size: 15 residues. Germline-derived CDR1 and CDR2 are MGHDK and SYGVNS. The CDR3 here is CASSVGTGDGNEQFF. The DNA of the CDR3 is TGTGCCAGCAGTGTAGGGACAGGGGATGGCAATGAGCAGTTCTTC.

This clone has just a few counts. The chain recombines TRBV4-1 with TRBJ1-2; 7 bases map to TRBD1. The V gene end was trimmed by 2 bases and the J gene end by 6 bases; junction bases not matched to a gene: 6. This CDR3 region has 14 residues. Germline CDR1 reads MGHRA; CDR2 reads YSYEKL. The CDR3 DNA follows: TGCGCCAGCAGCCAACCCGACAGGGACAATGGCTACACCTTC. Translated: CASSQPDRDNGYTF.

The chain joins TRBV19 to TRBJ2-6; TRBD1 aligns across 8 bases. Trimming removed 2 bases from V and 0 bases from J; junction bases left unmatched: 3. The CDR3 runs to 17 residues. Germline V gene data show CDR1 as LNHDA and CDR2 as SQIVND (reference sequence). CDR3 amino acids: CASSIQGAGSGANVLTF. As DNA, the CDR3 is TGTGCCAGTAGTATACAGGGGGCGGGCTCTGGGGCCAACGTCCTGACTTTC.